The clone carrying this T cell receptor (beta chain) was recorded a few times. The target antigen is unknown. This sample was included in a study of Tregs in tolerant kidney transplant recipients. Points from the study as a whole: Few patients were studied, so findings need validation in larger groups.

Germline V gene sequence: CDR1 LNHDA, CDR2 SQIVND (reference sequence). There are 13 residues in the CDR3. Trimming removed 5 bases at V and 0 bases at J, with 5 bases between. The method was immunoSEQ multiplex PCR; TCRdb's version includes in-frame clones alone and lacks a portion of them. The sample records 200,000 to 300,000 clones, about 80% being singletons. Thawed PBMCs were FACS-sorted into unstimulated CD4+CD25+CD127- regulatory T cells, CD4+CD25- non-regulatory cells, CD4 and CD8 cells. J is TRBJ1-5 and V is TRBV19; D uncertain. The sample was CD4+ T cells from blood. The receptor's source is a human donor in good health. The CDR3 coding sequence is TGTGCCAGTAGTTTTAATAGCAATCAGCCCCAGCATTTT. It yields the protein CASSFNSNQPQHF.